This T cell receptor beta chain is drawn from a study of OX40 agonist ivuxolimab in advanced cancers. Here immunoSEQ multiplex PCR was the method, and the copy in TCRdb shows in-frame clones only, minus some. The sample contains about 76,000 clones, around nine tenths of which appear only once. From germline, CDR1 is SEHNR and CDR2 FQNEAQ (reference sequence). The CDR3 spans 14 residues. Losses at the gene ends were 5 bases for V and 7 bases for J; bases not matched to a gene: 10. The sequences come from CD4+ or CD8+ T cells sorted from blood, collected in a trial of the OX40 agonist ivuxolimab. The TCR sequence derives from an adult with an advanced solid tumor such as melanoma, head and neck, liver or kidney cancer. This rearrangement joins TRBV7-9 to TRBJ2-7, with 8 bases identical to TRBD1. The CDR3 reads CASSGQGGPGEQYF. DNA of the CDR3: TGTGCCAGCAGCGGACAGGGAGGTCCGGGGGAGCAGTACTTC.